These 21 T cell receptor beta chains were sequenced from one sample in a study of PD-1 blockade in classical Hodgkin lymphoma. Assay: immunoSEQ multiplex PCR; the TCRdb copy retains only in-frame clones and omits some. The table includes approximately 60,000 clones, 90% detected once. In every patient, relapse followed autologous stem cell transplantation, while exposure to brentuximab vedotin differed. The sequencing here drew on peripheral blood mononuclear cells (PBMCs), taken at baseline. Every receptor here comes from a human donor with classical Hodgkin lymphoma.

The chain recombines TRBV9 with TRBJ2-7, with D possibly being TRBD2 (6 bases). The CDR3 spans 15 residues. Trimming shortened V by 3 bases and J by 3 bases, and 16 bases separated the two germline ends. Germline lookup yields CDR1 SGDLS and CDR2 YYNGEE. The CDR3 sequence is CASSAGADIFYEQYF. CDR3 DNA sequence: TGTGCCAGCAGCGCGGGAGCCGACATTTTCTACGAGCAGTACTTC.

V gene TRBV2 combines with J gene TRBJ2-7, with TRBD1 as a possible D gene (6 bases). This CDR3 has 14 residues. Deletions cut 6 bases from V and 2 bases from J, with 14 bases between. CDR1 and CDR2 (germline): SNHLY, FYNNEI. This CDR3 is CASRLGDIAYEQYF. The CDR3, as DNA: TGTGCCAGCAGGCTCGGGGACATAGCCTACGAGCAGTACTTC.

This chain links TRBV6-6 with TRBJ2-5; 8 positions match TRBD1. The J segment lost 0 bases and the V segment lost 2 bases, leaving 2 bases of the junction unmatched. In germline, CDR1 is MNHNY, CDR2 SVGAGI (reference sequence). CDR3 size: 15 residues. DNA of the CDR3: TGTGCCAGCAGTTACCCGGACAGGGACCAAGAGACCCAGTACTTC. Its translation: CASSYPDRDQETQYF.

The chain uses TRBV7-9 and TRBJ2-1; 7 nucleotides agree with TRBD2. Germline V gene data show CDR1 as SEHNR and CDR2 as FQNEAQ (reference sequence). The V and J ends lost 3 bases and 4 bases, in that order; junction bases with no gene match: 9. The CDR3 contains 16 residues. CDR3 sequence: CASSLSREARYNEQFF. CDR3 DNA: TGTGCCAGCAGCTTGAGCCGGGAGGCCCGTTACAATGAGCAGTTCTTC.

V gene TRBV7-6 combines with J gene TRBJ2-1; the D is unclear. This CDR3 spans 13 amino acids. The germline CDR1 and CDR2 sequences are SGHVS and FNYEAQ. V was cut by 4 bases and J by 4 bases, with 8 bases left in between. CDR3 protein: CASSSGVYNEQFF. As DNA, the CDR3 is TGTGCCAGCAGCTCCGGAGTTTACAATGAGCAGTTCTTC.

V gene TRBV6-4 combines with J gene TRBJ2-3; a possible D gene is TRBD2 (6 bases). The germline CDR1 and CDR2 sequences are MRHNA and SNTAGT. The CDR3 runs 15 residues. The V end was cut by 3 bases, the J end by 2 bases, with 12 bases between. The CDR3 spells CASSEGGVATDTQYF. The CDR3 DNA reads as TGTGCCAGCAGTGAAGGCGGGGTGGCCACAGATACGCAGTATTTT.

The chain combines TRBV2 with TRBJ2-1; TRBD2 aligns across 12 bases. V gave up 2 bases and J gave up 4 bases; unmatched junction bases: 6. CDR3 size: 17 residues. Germline CDR1 SNHLY, CDR2 FYNNEI. The chain's CDR3 is CASSEWQLAGGYNEQFF. CDR3 nucleotides: TGTGCCAGCAGTGAATGGCAACTAGCGGGAGGATACAATGAGCAGTTCTTC.

The chain uses TRBV7-9 and TRBJ2-7; D not resolved. This CDR3 spans 12 amino acids. Trimming removed 6 bases at V and 6 bases at J, with 12 bases between. CDR1 and CDR2 from the germline V gene are SEHNR and FQNEAQ (reference sequence). The CDR3 region has the DNA TGTGCCAGCAGTCTAGTCAGGTCCGAGCAGTACTTC. It yields the protein CASSLVRSEQYF.

The rearrangement joins TRBV7-9 to TRBJ2-7, with 10 bases that match TRBD2. Germline CDR1 reads SEHNR; CDR2 reads FQNEAQ (reference sequence). V dropped 1 base and J dropped 1; count of bases not matched to a gene: 4. The CDR3 length is 16 residues. DNA of the CDR3: TGTGCCAGCAGCTTAGTTCCTAGCGGGGGTTCCTACGAGCAGTACTTC. This sequence encodes CASSLVPSGGSYEQYF.

The chain recombines TRBV28 with TRBJ2-5; 7 bases map to TRBD1. The V and J ends lost 8 bases and 5 bases, in that order; junction bases with no gene match: 11. Looked up from germline, CDR1 is MDHEN and CDR2 is SYDVKM. The CDR3 consists of 14 residues. Here the CDR3 DNA reads TGTGCCAGCGCCCCCAACAGGGGATGGGAGACCCAGTACTTC. Protein sequence: CASAPNRGWETQYF.

This chain connects TRBV19 to TRBJ2-1, with TRBD2 matching over 10 bases. V gave up 6 bases and J gave up 6 bases; unmatched junction bases: 8. This CDR3 region has 15 residues. Germline V gene data show CDR1 as LNHDA and CDR2 as SQIVND (reference sequence). Written as DNA, the CDR3 is TGTGCCAGTAGCCCTACGGGACTAGCGACCAATGAGCAGTTCTTC. Translating it yields CASSPTGLATNEQFF. Drawing the rest from reference TRBV19 and TRBJ2-1, the complete variable domain is DGGITQSPKYLFRKEGQNVTLSCEQNLNHDAMYWYRQDPGQGLRLIYYSQIVNDFQKGDIAEGYSVSREKKESFPLTVTSAQKNPTAFYLCASSPTGLATNEQFFGPGTRLTVL.

V gene TRBV7-8 combines with J gene TRBJ2-5, with no clear D. Germline lookup yields CDR1 SGHVS and CDR2 FQNEAQ. The CDR3 covers 13 residues. The V gene lost 5 bases and the J gene lost 4 bases, with 11 bases spanning the gap. The CDR3 reads CASSPGTRETQYF. CDR3 nucleotides: TGTGCCAGCAGCCCTGGCACTCGAGAGACCCAGTACTTC.

V and J are TRBV7-6 and TRBJ2-2; no reliable D call. The CDR3 spans 15 residues. Germline loops: CDR1 SGHVS, CDR2 FNYEAQ. Trimming stripped 2 bases from V and 0 bases from J, with 7 bases between. CDR3: CASSLLAANTGELFF. The CDR3 nucleotides are TGTGCCAGCAGCTTACTGGCAGCGAACACCGGGGAGCTGTTTTTT.

This rearrangement joins TRBV28 to TRBJ1-1, with TRBD1 identical over 9 bases. V lost 2 bases, J lost 1 base, and 14 bases stayed unmatched. The CDR3 is 19 amino acids. Germline CDR1 is MDHEN and CDR2 is SYDVKM. The CDR3 sequence: CASSLESRTGALKNTEAFF. As DNA, the CDR3 is TGTGCCAGCAGTTTAGAATCCCGGACAGGGGCCCTGAAGAACACTGAAGCTTTCTTT.

The chain employs TRBV7-3 and TRBJ2-7; D could derive from TRBD1 or TRBD2 (5 bases each). Germline CDR1 and CDR2: SGHTA and FQGTGA. V was cut by 5 bases and J by 0 bases, with 14 bases left in between. There are 15 residues in the CDR3. The CDR3 sequence: CASSRAPGSSYEQYF. The CDR3 nucleotides read TGTGCCAGCAGCCGGGCGCCAGGGAGCTCCTACGAGCAGTACTTC.

The V gene is TRBV7-9, the J gene TRBJ2-2; 11 positions agree with TRBD2. The germline gives CDR1 SEHNR, CDR2 FQNEAQ (reference sequence). The trim removed 5 bases at V and 4 bases at J, leaving 3 bases unmatched. This CDR3 contains 15 residues. The CDR3 spells CASSPGLAVTGELFF. The CDR3 bases are TGTGCCAGCAGCCCGGGACTAGCGGTCACCGGGGAGCTGTTTTTT.

This clone was seen only once. The rearrangement uses TRBV25-1 and TRBJ2-1; D call uncertain. Germline V gives CDR1 MGHDK, CDR2 SYGVNS. This CDR3 spans 11 amino acids. The germline V and J ends were trimmed by 0 bases and 6 bases, with 0 bases remaining between them. The CDR3, as DNA: TGTGCCAGCAGTGAATACAATGAGCAGTTCTTC. Translated, it gives CASSEYNEQFF.

The V call is TRBV2, the J call TRBJ1-1; no reliable D call. Per the germline V gene, CDR1 is SNHLY and CDR2 is FYNNEI. CDR3 length equals 15 residues. Trimming shortened V by 6 bases and J by 1 base, and 15 bases separated the two germline ends. CDR3 bases: TGTGCCAGCAGCCCCCTCGGGGTGCAGAACACTGAAGCTTTCTTT. Translating it yields CASSPLGVQNTEAFF. The full variable domain, in which reference TRBV2 and TRBJ1-1 provide the parts outside the CDR3, is EPEVTQTPSHQVTQMGQEVILRCVPISNHLYFYWYRQILGQKVEFLVSFYNNEISEKSEIFDDQFSVERPDGSNFTLKIRSTKLEDSAMYFCASSPLGVQNTEAFFGQGTRLTVV.

This clone was recorded once. This chain uses TRBV10-3 with TRBJ2-2; 14 positions agree with TRBD2. The ends lost 10 bases at V and 7 bases at J; junction bases unmatched: 11. The germline V gene has CDR1 ENHRY and CDR2 SYGVKD. The CDR3 has 16 residues. The CDR3 loop is CATSGTSGSSGGELFF. DNA for the CDR3: TGTGCCACCTCCGGGACTAGCGGGAGTTCGGGCGGGGAGCTGTTTTTT.

The rearrangement links TRBV6-6 to TRBJ1-1; tentatively, D is TRBD1 (5 bases). The CDR3 runs 14 residues. Trimming stripped 3 bases from V and 3 bases from J, with 11 bases between. Germline lookup yields CDR1 MNHNY and CDR2 SVGAGI (reference sequence). The CDR3 is CASSYGGGYTEAFF. The CDR3 DNA follows: TGTGCCAGCAGTTATGGGGGGGGGTACACTGAAGCTTTCTTT.

The rearrangement links TRBV28 to TRBJ2-5, with D uncertain. Trimming shortened V by 3 bases and J by 4 bases, and 24 bases separated the two germline ends. This CDR3 has 18 amino acids. The germline gives CDR1 MDHEN, CDR2 SYDVKM. The CDR3 sequence: CASSFTGFFALLTETQYF. As DNA, the CDR3 is TGTGCCAGCAGTTTTACCGGGTTTTTCGCTCTATTGACAGAGACCCAGTACTTC.